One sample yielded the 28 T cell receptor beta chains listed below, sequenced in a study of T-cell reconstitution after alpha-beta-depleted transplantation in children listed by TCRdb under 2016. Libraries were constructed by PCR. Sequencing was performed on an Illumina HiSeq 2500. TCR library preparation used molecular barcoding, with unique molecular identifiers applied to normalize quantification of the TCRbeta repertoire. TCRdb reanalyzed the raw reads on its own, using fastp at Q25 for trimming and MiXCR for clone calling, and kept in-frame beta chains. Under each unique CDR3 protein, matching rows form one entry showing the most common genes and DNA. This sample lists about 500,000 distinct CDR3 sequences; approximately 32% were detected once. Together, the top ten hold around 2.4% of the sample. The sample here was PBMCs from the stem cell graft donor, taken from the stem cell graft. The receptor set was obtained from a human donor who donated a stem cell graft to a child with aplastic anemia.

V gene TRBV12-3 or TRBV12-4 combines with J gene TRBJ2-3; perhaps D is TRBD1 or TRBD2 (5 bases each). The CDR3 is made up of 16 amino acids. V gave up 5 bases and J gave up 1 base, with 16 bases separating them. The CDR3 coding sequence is TGTGCCAGCAGTGGGCGGACATTGGAGGGCACAGATACGCAGTATTTT. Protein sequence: CASSGRTLEGTDTQYF.

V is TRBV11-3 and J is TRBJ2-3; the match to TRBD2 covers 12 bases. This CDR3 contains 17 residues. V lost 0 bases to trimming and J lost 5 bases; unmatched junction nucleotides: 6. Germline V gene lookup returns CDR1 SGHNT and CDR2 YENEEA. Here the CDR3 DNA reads TGTGCCAGCAGCTTAGATCGACTAGCGGGAGCAGGAGATACGCAGTATTTT. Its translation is CASSLDRLAGAGDTQYF.

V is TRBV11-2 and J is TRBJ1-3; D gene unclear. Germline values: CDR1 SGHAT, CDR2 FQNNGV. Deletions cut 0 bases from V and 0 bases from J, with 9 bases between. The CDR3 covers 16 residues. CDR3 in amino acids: CASSLDSPGSGNTIYF. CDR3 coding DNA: TGTGCCAGCAGCTTAGATTCTCCGGGCTCTGGAAACACCATATATTTT.

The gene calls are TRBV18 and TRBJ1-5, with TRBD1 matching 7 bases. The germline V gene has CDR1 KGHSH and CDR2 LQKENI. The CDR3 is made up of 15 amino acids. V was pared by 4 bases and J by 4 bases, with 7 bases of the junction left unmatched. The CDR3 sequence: CASSRTGQRNQPQHF. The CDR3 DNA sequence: TGTGCCAGCTCACGAACGGGACAGCGAAATCAGCCCCAGCATTTT.

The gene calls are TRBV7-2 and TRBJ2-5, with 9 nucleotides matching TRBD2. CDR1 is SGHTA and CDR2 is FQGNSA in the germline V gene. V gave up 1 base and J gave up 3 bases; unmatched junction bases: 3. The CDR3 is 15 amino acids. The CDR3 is CASSLGGRAKETQYF. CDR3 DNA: TGTGCCAGCAGCTTAGGCGGGAGGGCCAAAGAGACCCAGTACTTC.

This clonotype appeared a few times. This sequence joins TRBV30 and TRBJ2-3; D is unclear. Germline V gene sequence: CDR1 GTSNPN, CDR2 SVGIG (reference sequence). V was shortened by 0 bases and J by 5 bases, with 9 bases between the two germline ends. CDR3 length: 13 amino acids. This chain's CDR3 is CAWSVGRLDTQYF. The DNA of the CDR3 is TGTGCCTGGAGTGTCGGTAGGCTAGATACGCAGTATTTT.

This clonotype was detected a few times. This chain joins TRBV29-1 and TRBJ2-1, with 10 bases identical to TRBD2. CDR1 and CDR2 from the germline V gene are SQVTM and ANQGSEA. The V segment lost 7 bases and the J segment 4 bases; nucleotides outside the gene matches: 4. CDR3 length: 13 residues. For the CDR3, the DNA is TGCAGCGCCGGGACTAGCGTATACAATGAGCAGTTCTTC. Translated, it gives CSAGTSVYNEQFF.

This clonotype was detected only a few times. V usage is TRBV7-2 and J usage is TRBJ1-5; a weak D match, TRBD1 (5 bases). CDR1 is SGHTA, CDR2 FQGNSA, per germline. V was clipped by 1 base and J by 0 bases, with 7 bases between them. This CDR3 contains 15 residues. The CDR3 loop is CASSLDRLSNQPQHF. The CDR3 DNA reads TGTGCCAGCAGCTTAGACAGGCTTAGCAATCAGCCCCAGCATTTT.

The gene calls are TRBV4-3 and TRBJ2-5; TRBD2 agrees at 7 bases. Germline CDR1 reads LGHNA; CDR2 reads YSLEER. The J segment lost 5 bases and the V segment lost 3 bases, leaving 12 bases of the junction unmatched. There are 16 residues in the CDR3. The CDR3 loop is CASSQVLGGSGETQYF. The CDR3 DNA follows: TGCGCCAGCAGCCAGGTTCTGGGGGGGTCGGGGGAGACCCAGTACTTC.

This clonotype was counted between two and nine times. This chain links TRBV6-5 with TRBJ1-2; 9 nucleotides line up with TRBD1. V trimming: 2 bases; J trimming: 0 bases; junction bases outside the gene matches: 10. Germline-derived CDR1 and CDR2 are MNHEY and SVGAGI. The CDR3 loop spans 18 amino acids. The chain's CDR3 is CASSYTGGKGRTNYGYTF. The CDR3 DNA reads TGTGCCAGCAGTTACACAGGGGGCAAAGGGAGGACTAACTATGGCTACACCTTC.

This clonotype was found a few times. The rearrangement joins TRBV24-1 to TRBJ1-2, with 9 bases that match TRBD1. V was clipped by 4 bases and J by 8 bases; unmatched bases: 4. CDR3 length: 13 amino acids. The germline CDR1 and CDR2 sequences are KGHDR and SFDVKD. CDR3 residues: CATSDLGQGGYTF. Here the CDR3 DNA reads TGTGCCACCAGTGACTTAGGACAGGGGGGCTACACCTTC.

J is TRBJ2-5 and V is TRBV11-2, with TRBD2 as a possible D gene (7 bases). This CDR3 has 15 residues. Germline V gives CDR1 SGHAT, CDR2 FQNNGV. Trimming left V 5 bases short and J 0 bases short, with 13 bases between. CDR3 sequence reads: CASSRGGKYQETQYF. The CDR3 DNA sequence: TGTGCCAGCAGCAGGGGGGGGAAGTACCAAGAGACCCAGTACTTC.

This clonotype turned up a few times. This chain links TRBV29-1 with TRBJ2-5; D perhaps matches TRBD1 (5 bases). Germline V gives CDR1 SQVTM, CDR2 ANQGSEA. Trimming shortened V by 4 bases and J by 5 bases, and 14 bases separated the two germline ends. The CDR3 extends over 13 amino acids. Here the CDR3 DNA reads TGCAGCGTTGTTGGCAGGGCAGGCGAGACCCAGTACTTC. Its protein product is CSVVGRAGETQYF. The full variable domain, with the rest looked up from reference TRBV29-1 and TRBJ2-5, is SAVISQKPSRDICQRGTSLTIQCQVDSQVTMMFWYRQQPGQSLTLIATANQGSEATYESGFVIDKFPISRPNLTFSTLTVSNMSPEDSSIYLCSVVGRAGETQYFGPGTRLLVL.

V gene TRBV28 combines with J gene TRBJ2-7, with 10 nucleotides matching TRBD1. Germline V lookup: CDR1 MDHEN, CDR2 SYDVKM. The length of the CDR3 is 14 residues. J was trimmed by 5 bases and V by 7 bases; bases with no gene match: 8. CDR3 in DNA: TGTGCCAGCATCCCCAGAGGGACAGGGGACGAGCAGTACTTC. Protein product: CASIPRGTGDEQYF.

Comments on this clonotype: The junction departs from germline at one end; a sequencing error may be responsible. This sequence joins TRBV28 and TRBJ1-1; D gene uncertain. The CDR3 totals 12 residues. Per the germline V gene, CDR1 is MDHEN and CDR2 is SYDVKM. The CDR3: CASSLLKTEAFF. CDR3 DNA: TGTGCCAGCAGTTTGTTGAAAACTGAAGCTTTCTTT.

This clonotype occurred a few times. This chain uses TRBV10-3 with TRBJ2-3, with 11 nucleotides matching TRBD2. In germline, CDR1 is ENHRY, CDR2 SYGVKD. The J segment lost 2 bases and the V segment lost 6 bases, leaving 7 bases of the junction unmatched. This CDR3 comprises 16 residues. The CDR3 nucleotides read TGTGCCATCAGCGCCCTAGCGGGAGGCTCCACAGATACGCAGTATTTT. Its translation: CAISALAGGSTDTQYF.

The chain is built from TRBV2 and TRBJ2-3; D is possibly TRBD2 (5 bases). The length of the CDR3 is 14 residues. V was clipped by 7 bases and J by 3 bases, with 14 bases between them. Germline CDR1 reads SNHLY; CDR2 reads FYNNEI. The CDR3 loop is CASTGVLTTDTQYF. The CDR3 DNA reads TGTGCCAGCACCGGGGTACTAACGACAGATACGCAGTATTTT.

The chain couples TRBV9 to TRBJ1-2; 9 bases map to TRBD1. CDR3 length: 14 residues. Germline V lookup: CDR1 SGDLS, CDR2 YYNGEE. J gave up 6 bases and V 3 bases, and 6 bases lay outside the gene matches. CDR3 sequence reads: CASSETGTGNGYTF. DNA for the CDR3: TGTGCCAGCAGCGAAACCGGGACAGGGAATGGCTACACCTTC.

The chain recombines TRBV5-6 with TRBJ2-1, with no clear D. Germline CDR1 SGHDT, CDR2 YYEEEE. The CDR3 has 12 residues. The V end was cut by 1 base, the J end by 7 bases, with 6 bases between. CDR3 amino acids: CASSLSMNEQFF. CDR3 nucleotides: TGTGCCAGCAGCTTGTCCATGAATGAGCAGTTCTTC.

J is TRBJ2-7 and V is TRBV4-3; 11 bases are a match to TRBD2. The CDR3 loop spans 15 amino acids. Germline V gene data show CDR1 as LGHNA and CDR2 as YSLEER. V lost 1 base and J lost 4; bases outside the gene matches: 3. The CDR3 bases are TGCGCCAGCAGCCAAGCCCGGACTAGCGGGTACGAGCAGTACTTC. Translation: CASSQARTSGYEQYF.

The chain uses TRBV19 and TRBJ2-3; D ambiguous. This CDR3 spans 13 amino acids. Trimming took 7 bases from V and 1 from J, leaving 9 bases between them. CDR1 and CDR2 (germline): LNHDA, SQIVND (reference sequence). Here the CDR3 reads CASTLGGTDTQYF. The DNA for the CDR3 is TGTGCCAGTACTCTTGGAGGCACAGATACGCAGTATTTT.

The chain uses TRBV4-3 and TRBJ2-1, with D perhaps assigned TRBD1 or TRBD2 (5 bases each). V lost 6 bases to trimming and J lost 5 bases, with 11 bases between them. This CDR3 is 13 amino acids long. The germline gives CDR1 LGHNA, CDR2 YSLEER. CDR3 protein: CASSFGTDNEQFF. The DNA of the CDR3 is TGCGCCAGCAGTTTCGGGACGGACAATGAGCAGTTCTTC.

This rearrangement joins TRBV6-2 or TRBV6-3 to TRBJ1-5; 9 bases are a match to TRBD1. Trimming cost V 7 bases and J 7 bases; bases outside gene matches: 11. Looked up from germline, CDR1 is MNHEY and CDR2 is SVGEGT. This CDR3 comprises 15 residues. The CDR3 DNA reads TGTGCCAGCAACCCGTATGGACAGGGGAGGCAGCCCCAGCATTTT. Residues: CASNPYGQGRQPQHF.

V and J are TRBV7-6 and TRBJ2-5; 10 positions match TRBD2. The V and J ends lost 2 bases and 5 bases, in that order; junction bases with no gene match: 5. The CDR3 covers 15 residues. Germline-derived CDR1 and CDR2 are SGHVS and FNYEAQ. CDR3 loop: CASSLLPAGGETQYF. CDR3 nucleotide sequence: TGTGCCAGCAGCTTATTACCAGCGGGAGGGGAGACCCAGTACTTC.

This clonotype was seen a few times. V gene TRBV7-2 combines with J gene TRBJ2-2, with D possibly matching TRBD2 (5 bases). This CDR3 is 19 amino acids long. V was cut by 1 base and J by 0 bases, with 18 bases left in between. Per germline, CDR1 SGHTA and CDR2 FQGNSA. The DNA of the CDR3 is TGTGCCAGCAGCTTAGGGCTAGCTCCTCCCTACGCGAACACCGGGGAGCTGTTTTTT. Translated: CASSLGLAPPYANTGELFF. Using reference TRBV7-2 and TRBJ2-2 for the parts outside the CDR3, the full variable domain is GAGVSQSPSNKVTEKGKDVELRCDPISGHTALYWYRQSLGQGLEFLIYFQGNSAPDKSGLPSDRFSAERTGGSVSTLTIQRTQQEDSAVYLCASSLGLAPPYANTGELFFGEGSRLTVL.

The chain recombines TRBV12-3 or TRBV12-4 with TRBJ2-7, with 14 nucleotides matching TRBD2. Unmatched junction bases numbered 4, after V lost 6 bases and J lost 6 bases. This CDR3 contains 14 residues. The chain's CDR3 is CASSSGTSGSEQYF. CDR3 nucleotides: TGTGCCAGCAGCTCTGGGACTAGCGGGAGCGAGCAGTACTTC.

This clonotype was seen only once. The CDR3 nucleotides are TGCAGCGTTGATAGCGGGGGCAACAATGAGCAGTTCTTC. Translation: CSVDSGGNNEQFF. This chain links TRBV29-1 with TRBJ2-1; 9 bases agree with TRBD2. There are 13 residues in the CDR3. After removal of 3 bases from V and 5 bases from J, the junction contained 2 bases not matched to a gene. Germline V lookup: CDR1 SQVTM, CDR2 ANQGSEA.

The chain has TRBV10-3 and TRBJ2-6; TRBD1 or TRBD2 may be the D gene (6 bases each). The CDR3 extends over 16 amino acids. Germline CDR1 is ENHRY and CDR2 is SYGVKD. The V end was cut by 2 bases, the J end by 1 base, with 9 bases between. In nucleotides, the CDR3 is TGTGCCATCAGTGAGGGGGGGCCGTCTGGGGCCAACGTCCTGACTTTC. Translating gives CAISEGGPSGANVLTF.